Each of the 22 T cell receptor beta chains below was sequenced from the same sample in a study of T cells in Graves' hyperthyroidism and ophthalmopathy. Amplified TCR beta CDR3 regions derived from RNA transcripts. HTBI primers were employed in a first-round RT-PCR of the TCR CDR3. One entry per CDR3 protein, called by TCRdb with MiXCR from the multiplex PCR reads. Altogether some 500,000 distinct CDR3 sequences are present, under 15% being singletons, with the ten largest covering 15% to 20%. Sequenced: blood. Source of these receptors: a woman aged 18-29 years with Graves' hyperthyroidism.

This clonotype was observed at least ten times. CDR3 DNA sequence: TGTGCCAGCAGCCCCCAACGGGGGACAGGGGCGAACTATGGCTACACCTTC. It translates to CASSPQRGTGANYGYTF. V and J are TRBV11-2 and TRBJ1-2; 10 bases match TRBD1. After removal of 5 bases from V and 2 bases from J, the junction contained 11 bases not matched to a gene. Germline CDR1 SGHAT, CDR2 FQNNGV. The CDR3 sequence is 17 residues long.

The rearrangement links TRBV5-5 to TRBJ2-3; tentatively, D is TRBD1 or TRBD2 (5 bases each). This CDR3 has 16 residues. Deletions cut 1 base from V and 0 bases from J, with 12 bases between. The V gene's germline CDR1 is SGHKS and CDR2 YYEKEE (reference sequence). The CDR3 DNA reads as TGTGCCAGCAGCTTGTCGGGACCCCTAAGCACAGATACGCAGTATTTT. Translation gives CASSLSGPLSTDTQYF.

This sequence joins TRBV5-1 and TRBJ2-6; D is perhaps TRBD2 (6 bases). V was trimmed by 0 bases and J by 2 bases, leaving 12 bases between them. Germline CDR1 SGHRS, CDR2 YFSETQ. CDR3 length: 17 residues. The chain's CDR3 is CASSLEWRGAGANVLTF. In DNA, the CDR3 is TGCGCCAGCAGCTTGGAGTGGCGGGGCGCTGGGGCCAACGTCCTGACTTTC.

This clonotype showed up many times. V usage is TRBV28 and J usage is TRBJ2-7; 12 bases are shared with TRBD2. This CDR3 has 16 residues. From germline, CDR1 is MDHEN and CDR2 SYDVKM. Unmatched junction bases numbered 5, after V lost 3 bases and J lost 2 bases. Written as DNA, the CDR3 is TGTGCCAGCAGTTTCCAACTAGCGGGAGGAGCCTACGAGCAGTACTTC. The encoded protein is CASSFQLAGGAYEQYF.

This clonotype was seen repeatedly, ten times or more. This chain connects TRBV2 to TRBJ2-5; D perhaps matches TRBD2 (6 bases). Deletions cut 7 bases from V and 0 bases from J, with 15 bases between. Germline CDR1 is SNHLY and CDR2 is FYNNEI. The CDR3 is 15 residues long. DNA for the CDR3: TGTGCCAGCACCGAACGGGGGAAGTACCAAGAGACCCAGTACTTC. This gives the protein CASTERGKYQETQYF.

This clonotype was seen many times. The CDR3 region is CATQRGLNTEAFF. The DNA of the CDR3 is TGTGCCACCCAGAGGGGGCTCAATACTGAAGCTTTCTTT. V and J are TRBV24-1 and TRBJ1-1, with TRBD1 matching over 7 bases. This CDR3 spans 13 amino acids. The V gene's germline CDR1 is KGHDR and CDR2 SFDVKD. The trim removed 9 bases at V and 5 bases at J, leaving 8 bases unmatched.

This clonotype was seen at least ten times. The V gene is TRBV27, the J gene TRBJ1-6; no firm D call. V was clipped by 6 bases and J by 8 bases, with 8 bases between them. The CDR3 runs to 12 residues. Per germline, CDR1 MNHEY and CDR2 SMNVEV (reference sequence). CDR3 bases: TGTGCCAGCAGCCCGAGGGATTCACCCCTCCACTTT. Encoded protein: CASSPRDSPLHF.

This chain links TRBV11-2 with TRBJ2-7; tentative D call: TRBD1 (6 bases). Germline values: CDR1 SGHAT, CDR2 FQNNGV. V was cut by 2 bases and J by 3 bases, with 11 bases left in between. The CDR3 totals 14 residues. The DNA of the CDR3 is TGTGCCAGCAGCTTACCACAGGGTGGCTACGAGCAGTACTTC. Its protein is CASSLPQGGYEQYF.

This clonotype has only a few counts. The chain couples TRBV9 to TRBJ1-2, with 8 nucleotides matching TRBD1. Trimming removed 3 bases from V and 8 bases from J; junction bases left unmatched: 6. This CDR3 contains 13 residues. Germline V CDR1 and CDR2: SGDLS, YYNGEE. CDR3 amino acids: CASSGPGQEGYTF. CDR3 in DNA: TGTGCCAGCAGCGGGCCGGGACAGGAGGGCTACACCTTC.

This clonotype was recorded many times. The chain links TRBV15 to TRBJ2-7; D might be TRBD1 (5 bases). V lost 1 base and J lost 1, with 11 bases in between. The germline CDR1 and CDR2 sequences are LNHNV and YYDKDF (reference sequence). This CDR3 spans 15 amino acids. CDR3 residues: CATSRVPDTSYEQYF. The CDR3, as DNA: TGTGCCACCAGCAGAGTTCCGGACACTTCCTACGAGCAGTACTTC.

The sample holds many counts of this clonotype. CDR3 loop: CASSLWRLAINEQFF. CDR3 in DNA: TGTGCCAGCAGCCTCTGGAGACTAGCTATCAATGAGCAGTTCTTC. V is TRBV11-2 and J is TRBJ2-1; 7 bases agree with TRBD2. V lost 5 bases and J lost 6; bases outside the gene matches: 10. The CDR3 spans 15 residues. Germline CDR1 SGHAT, CDR2 FQNNGV.

This clonotype was seen a few times. This sequence joins TRBV20-1 and TRBJ1-6; the D is unclear. Deletions cut 4 bases from V and 3 bases from J, with 10 bases between. The V gene's germline CDR1 is DFQATT and CDR2 SNEGSKA (reference sequence). CDR3 length equals 14 residues. The CDR3 spells CSATTANYNSPLHF. CDR3 sequence (DNA): TGCAGTGCTACTACAGCCAACTATAATTCACCCCTCCACTTT.

This clonotype was seen repeatedly, ten times or more. The V call is TRBV7-9, the J call TRBJ2-7; D remains unclear. Germline CDR1 reads SEHNR; CDR2 reads FQNEAQ (reference sequence). Trimming took off 4 bases at V and 1 base at J, with 14 bases between the two ends. The CDR3 has 15 residues. This CDR3 is CASSSPDISSYEQYV. For the CDR3, the DNA is TGTGCCAGCAGCTCACCCGACATCTCTTCCTACGAGCAGTACGTC.

The chain joins TRBV11-2 to TRBJ2-5; D is possibly TRBD2 (5 bases). The CDR3 is 14 residues long. Germline V gene sequence: CDR1 SGHAT, CDR2 FQNNGV. Trimming removed 4 bases from V and 5 bases from J, with 14 bases in between. The CDR3 DNA reads TGTGCCAGCAGCTCCCTTTCGGGGAGCGAGACCCAGTACTTC. Translated, it gives CASSSLSGSETQYF.

This clonotype has ten or more counts. V is TRBV18 and J is TRBJ1-1; D perhaps matches TRBD1 (6 bases). The V end lost 5 bases, the J end lost 5 bases, and 18 bases lay between the germline ends. The CDR3 length is 15 residues. Germline CDR1 and CDR2: KGHSH and LQKENI. The CDR3 protein is CASSSEGGARTEAFF. The CDR3 DNA reads as TGTGCCAGCTCATCAGAGGGGGGGGCGCGGACTGAAGCTTTCTTT.

This rearrangement joins TRBV5-8 to TRBJ1-5; D unclear. The CDR3 spans 17 residues. Germline CDR1 and CDR2: SGHTS and YDEGEE. The ends were cut back, 0 bases at V and 2 bases at J, with 15 bases in the middle. CDR3: CASSLEDRGIGNQPQHF. The CDR3 DNA is TGTGCCAGCAGCTTGGAGGACCGTGGAATAGGCAATCAGCCCCAGCATTTT.

The gene calls are TRBV12-3 or TRBV12-4 and TRBJ1-1; D unresolved. The CDR3 has 14 amino acids. The V and J ends lost 5 bases and 6 bases respectively, with 16 bases between them. CDR3 region: CASSQPKDRPEAFF. CDR3 nucleotide sequence: TGTGCCAGCAGTCAACCTAAGGACCGACCTGAAGCTTTCTTT.

This clonotype appeared many times. V is TRBV3-1 and J is TRBJ2-4; 9 bases are a match to TRBD1. The germline V gene encodes CDR1 LGHDT and CDR2 YNNKEL (reference sequence). V shed 0 bases and J 6 bases; nucleotides not matched to a gene: 9. The CDR3 totals 17 residues. CDR3 in DNA: TGTGCCAGCAGCCAAGATAGAGGGACAGGGAGGGGAAACATTCAGTACTTC. Residues: CASSQDRGTGRGNIQYF. Variable domain in full (rest from reference TRBV3-1 and TRBJ2-4): DTAVSQTPKYLVTQMGNDKSIKCEQNLGHDTMYWYKQDSKKFLKIMFSYNNKELIINETVPNRFSPKSPDKAHLNLHINSLELGDSAVYFCASSQDRGTGRGNIQYFGAGTRLSVL.

This clonotype was found many times. The chain joins TRBV29-1 to TRBJ1-3; D might be TRBD1 (6 bases). The CDR3 spans 15 residues. Trimming shortened V by 7 bases and J by 4 bases, and 20 bases separated the two germline ends. The germline V gene has CDR1 SQVTM and CDR2 ANQGSEA. The CDR3 bases are TGCAGCGGTCCCCCAACCTCGGGACACGGAAACACCATATATTTT. Translating it yields CSGPPTSGHGNTIYF.

This clonotype was recorded at least ten times. The V and J genes are TRBV19 and TRBJ1-1; no firm D call. The CDR3 consists of 12 residues. Germline CDR1 LNHDA, CDR2 SQIVND (reference sequence). Trimming cost V 7 bases and J 7 bases, with 13 bases left between them. CDR3 region: CASIQERGEAFF. In DNA, the CDR3 is TGTGCCAGTATCCAGGAGCGGGGTGAAGCTTTCTTT.

This clonotype was recorded many times. This chain connects TRBV6-1 to TRBJ1-6; 10 positions match TRBD1. The CDR3 spans 18 residues. Germline CDR1 and CDR2: MNHNS and SASEGT. The J segment lost 8 bases and the V segment lost 7 bases, leaving 17 bases of the junction unmatched. The CDR3 DNA follows: TGTGCCAGCACCCCCGACAGGGGGCGCGTTGCTGTCCATTCACCCCTCCACTTT. It codes for CASTPDRGRVAVHSPLHF.

In this sample, this clonotype turned up many times. The V call is TRBV6-1, the J call TRBJ1-6, with unresolved D. The length of the CDR3 is 16 residues. CDR1 MNHNS and CDR2 SASEGT come from the germline V gene. Trimming took off 5 bases at V and 4 bases at J, with 15 bases between the two ends. The CDR3 reads CASSLKYQAYNSPLHF. The CDR3 coding sequence is TGTGCCAGCAGTCTGAAGTACCAGGCTTATAATTCACCCCTCCACTTT.